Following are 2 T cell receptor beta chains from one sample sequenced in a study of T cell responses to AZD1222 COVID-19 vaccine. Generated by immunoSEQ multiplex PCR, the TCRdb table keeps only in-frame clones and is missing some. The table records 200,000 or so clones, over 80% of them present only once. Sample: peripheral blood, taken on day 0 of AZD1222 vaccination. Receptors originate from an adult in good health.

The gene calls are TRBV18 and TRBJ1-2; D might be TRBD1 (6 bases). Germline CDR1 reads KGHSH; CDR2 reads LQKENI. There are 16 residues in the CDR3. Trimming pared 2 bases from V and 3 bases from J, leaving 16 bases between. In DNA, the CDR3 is TGTGCCAGCTCACCAATGGATCGGGGGGCCTACTATGGCTACACCTTC. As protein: CASSPMDRGAYYGYTF.

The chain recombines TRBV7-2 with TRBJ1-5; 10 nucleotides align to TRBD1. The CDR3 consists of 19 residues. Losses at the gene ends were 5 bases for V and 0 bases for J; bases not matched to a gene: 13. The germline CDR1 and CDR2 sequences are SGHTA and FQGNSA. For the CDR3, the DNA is TGTGCCAGCAGCGCCTCGTCGGACAGGGGGACCTATAGCAATCAGCCCCAGCATTTT. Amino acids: CASSASSDRGTYSNQPQHF.